This T cell receptor (beta chain) was recorded in a study of cytomegalovirus exposure and HLA in healthy donors. Study information: There were several hundred genotyped donors. Of these, roughly 82% fell in the genetic ancestry cluster associated with self-reported Caucasian donors. General study findings and limits: Across donors, sequencing depth was assumed by presence/absence analyses to be roughly uniform. The only immune exposure information that was available was CMV serostatus.

In germline, CDR1 is SGDLS, CDR2 YYNGEE. The CDR3 consists of 12 residues. V lost 4 bases to trimming and J lost 1 base, with 5 bases between them. The PCR had 60 Vbeta and 13 Jbeta primers. Original analysis: Later analysis identified some 80 million unique TCR beta chains, approximately 10 million shared. The protocol was immunoSEQ multiplex PCR, while the TCRdb copy is restricted to in-frame clones and leaves out a portion. V, J and clone size reflect that table, while D and trimming were determined from the DNA. The repertoire holds 95,000 to 110,000 clones, with about 9.5% as singletons. Note on this clone: What it binds is not known. Other DNA sequences in the same sample also yield this CDR3.

The clonotype was recovered from a man aged 40-50 years in good health and CMV-seropositive. J is TRBJ1-1 and V is TRBV9; D gene unclear. Sequencing used PBMCs. The CDR3 DNA sequence: TGTGCCAGCAGCCCAGGGAACACTGAAGCTTTCTTT. Translating gives CASSPGNTEAFF.